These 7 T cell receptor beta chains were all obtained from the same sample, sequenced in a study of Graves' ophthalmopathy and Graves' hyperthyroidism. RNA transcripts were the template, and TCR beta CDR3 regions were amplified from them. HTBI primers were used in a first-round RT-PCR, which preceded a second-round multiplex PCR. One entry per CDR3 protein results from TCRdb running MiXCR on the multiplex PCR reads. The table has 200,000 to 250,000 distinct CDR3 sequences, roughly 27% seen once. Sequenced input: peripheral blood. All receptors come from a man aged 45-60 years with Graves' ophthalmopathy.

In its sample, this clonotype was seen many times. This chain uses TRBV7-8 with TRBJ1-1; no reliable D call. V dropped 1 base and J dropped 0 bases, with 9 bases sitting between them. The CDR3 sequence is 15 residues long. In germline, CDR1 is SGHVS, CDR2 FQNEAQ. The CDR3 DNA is TGTGCCAGCAGCTTAGTGGGAACCATGAACACTGAAGCTTTCTTT. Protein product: CASSLVGTMNTEAFF.

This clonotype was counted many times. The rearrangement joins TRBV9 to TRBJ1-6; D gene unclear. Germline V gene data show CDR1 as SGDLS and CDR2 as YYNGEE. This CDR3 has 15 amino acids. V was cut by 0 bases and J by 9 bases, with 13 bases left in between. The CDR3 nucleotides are TGTGCCAGCAGCGTAGACCCGGGATACGGTTCACCCCTCCACTTT. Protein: CASSVDPGYGSPLHF. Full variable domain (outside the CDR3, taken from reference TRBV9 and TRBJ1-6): DSGVTQTPKHLITATGQRVTLRCSPRSGDLSVYWYQQSLDQGLQFLIQYYNGEERAKGNILERFSAQQFPDLHSELNLSSLELGDSALYFCASSVDPGYGSPLHFGNGTRLTVT.

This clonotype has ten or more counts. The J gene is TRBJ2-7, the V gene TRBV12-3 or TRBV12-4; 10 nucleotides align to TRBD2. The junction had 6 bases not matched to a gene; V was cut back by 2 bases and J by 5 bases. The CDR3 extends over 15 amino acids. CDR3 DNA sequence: TGTGCCAGCAGTTTAAGGGCTAGCGGGAGTAACGAGCAGTACTTC. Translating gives CASSLRASGSNEQYF.

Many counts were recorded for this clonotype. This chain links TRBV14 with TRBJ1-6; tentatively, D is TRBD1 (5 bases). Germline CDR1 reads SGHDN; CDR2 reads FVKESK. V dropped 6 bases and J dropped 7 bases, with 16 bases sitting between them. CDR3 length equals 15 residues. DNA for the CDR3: TGTGCCAGCAGAAAAAGCGGGACCCAAAATTCACCCCTCCACTTT. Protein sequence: CASRKSGTQNSPLHF.

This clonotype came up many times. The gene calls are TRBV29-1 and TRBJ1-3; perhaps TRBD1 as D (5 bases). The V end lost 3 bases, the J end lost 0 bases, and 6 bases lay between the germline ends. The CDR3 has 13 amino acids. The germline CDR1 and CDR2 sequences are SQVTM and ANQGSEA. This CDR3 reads CSVDTGSGNTIYF. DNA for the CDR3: TGCAGCGTTGACACAGGCTCTGGAAACACCATATATTTT.

The CDR3 DNA reads TGCAGCGCCCCCGGCCAGGGTGGTTTTTACACTGAAGCTTTCTTT. Its translation is CSAPGQGGFYTEAFF. The chain uses TRBV29-1 and TRBJ1-1, with a weak D call TRBD1 (5 bases). The CDR3 length is 15 residues. The germline V gene has CDR1 SQVTM and CDR2 ANQGSEA. The V end lost 7 bases, the J end lost 3 bases, and 21 bases lay between the germline ends.

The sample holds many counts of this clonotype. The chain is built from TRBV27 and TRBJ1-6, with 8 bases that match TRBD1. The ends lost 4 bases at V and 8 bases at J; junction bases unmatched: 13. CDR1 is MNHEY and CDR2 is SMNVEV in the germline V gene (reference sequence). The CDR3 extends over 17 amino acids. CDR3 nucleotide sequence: TGTGCCAGCAGTTCCACGCTCTTGACAGGGGAGGATTCACCCCTCCACTTT. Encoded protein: CASSSTLLTGEDSPLHF.